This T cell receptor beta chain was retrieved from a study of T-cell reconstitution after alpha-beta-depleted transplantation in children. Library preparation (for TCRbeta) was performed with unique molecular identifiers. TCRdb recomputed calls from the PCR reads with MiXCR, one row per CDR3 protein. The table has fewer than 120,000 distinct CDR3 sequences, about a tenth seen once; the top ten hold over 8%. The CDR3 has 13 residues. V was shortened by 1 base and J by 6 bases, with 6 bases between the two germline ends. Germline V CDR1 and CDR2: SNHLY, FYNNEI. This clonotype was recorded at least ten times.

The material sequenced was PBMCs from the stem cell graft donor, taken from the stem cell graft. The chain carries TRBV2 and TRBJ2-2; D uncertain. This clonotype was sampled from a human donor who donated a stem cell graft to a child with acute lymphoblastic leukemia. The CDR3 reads CASSEVQPGELFF. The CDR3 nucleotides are TGTGCCAGCAGTGAAGTCCAGCCCGGGGAGCTGTTTTTT.